This T cell receptor (beta chain) appears in the sequencing data of a study of CD8+ T cells in alopecia areata. Overall study findings and caveats: Alphabeta T cells residing in normal skin are also sequenced in scalp samples.

Sequencing templates came from extracted RNA that was reverse transcribed into cDNA. Libraries were prepared by immunoSEQ multiplex PCR; TCRdb keeps only in-frame clonotypes and omits some of them. The data contain 90,000 to 120,000 clones, approximately 59% of them singletons. About this clone itself: Its target is not known.

This CDR3 has 14 residues. Germline V lookup: CDR1 PRHDT, CDR2 FYEKMQ (reference sequence). Deletions cut 4 bases from V and 7 bases from J, with 13 bases between. This chain links TRBV13 with TRBJ1-4; D is ambiguous. The sequencing sample was made of CD8+ T cells sorted from blood. The source of this sequence is a human donor in good health. The CDR3 loop reads CASSSRRPGEKLFF. The CDR3 bases are TGTGCCAGCAGCTCCAGACGGCCCGGTGAAAAACTGTTTTTT.